These 26 T cell receptor beta chains were all obtained from the same sample, sequenced in a study of blood T cell repertoires in COVID-19 (dated by TCRdb to between 2020 and 2021). The library was built by means of the immunoSEQ multiplex PCR assay. TCRdb retrieved this table from immuneACCESS and kept in-frame rearrangements only. Not all clones are present; in checked studies, unresolved V genes account for under half, and no reason is known for the remainder. The sample table records more than 45,000 clones; 80% to 85% of these occur just once. About a tenth of the sample goes to the ten largest clones. The sequenced sample consisted of peripheral blood. The receptors stem from a man older than 75 with COVID-19, enrolled during active disease.

The chain joins TRBV30 to TRBJ2-4; D perhaps matches TRBD2 (6 bases). V was pared by 8 bases and J by 4 bases, with 12 bases between. CDR1 and CDR2 from the germline V gene are GTSNPN and SVGIG (reference sequence). The length of the CDR3 is 12 residues. The CDR3: CAGGTRKNIQYF. The CDR3 DNA reads as TGTGCCGGAGGGACTCGGAAAAACATTCAGTACTTC.

This clone showed up just once. V is TRBV5-1 and J is TRBJ1-2, with TRBD1 matching 8 bases. The CDR3 spans 15 residues. Trimming at V came to 3 bases and at J to 8 bases, leaving 12 bases not matched to a gene. Germline assignment: CDR1 SGHRS and CDR2 YFSETQ. The CDR3 loop is CASSWAQGELEGYTF. The CDR3 DNA is TGCGCCAGCAGCTGGGCACAGGGGGAGTTGGAGGGCTACACCTTC.

J is TRBJ2-1 and V is TRBV5-1, with 7 nucleotides matching TRBD1. The CDR3 is 14 amino acids. Per the germline V gene, CDR1 is SGHRS and CDR2 is YFSETQ. V shed 0 bases, J shed 8 bases, and the junction held 5 bases outside the gene matches. The CDR3 sequence: CASSLGQGGDEQFF. The CDR3 DNA sequence: TGCGCCAGCAGCTTGGGACAGGGTGGCGATGAGCAGTTCTTC. Drawing the rest from reference TRBV5-1 and TRBJ2-1, the complete variable domain is KAGVTQTPRYLIKTRGQQVTLSCSPISGHRSVSWYQQTPGQGLQFLFEYFSETQRNKGNFPGRFSGRQFSNSRSEMNVSTLELGDSALYLCASSLGQGGDEQFFGPGTRLTVL.

The CDR3 is CASSFPSGPLTGELFF. In nucleotides, the CDR3 is TGCGCCAGCAGCTTCCCTAGCGGACCCCTCACCGGGGAGCTGTTTTTT. V is TRBV5-1 and J is TRBJ2-2; TRBD2 agrees at 7 bases. The CDR3 sequence is 16 residues long. In germline, CDR1 is SGHRS, CDR2 YFSETQ. V trimming: 2 bases; J trimming: 4 bases; junction bases outside the gene matches: 8.

The V gene is TRBV4-2, the J gene TRBJ1-5, with D perhaps TRBD1 (6 bases). V lost 0 bases to trimming and J lost 3 bases, with 21 bases between them. Germline lookup yields CDR1 LGHNA and CDR2 YNFKEQ. This CDR3 is 19 amino acids long. The CDR3 DNA is TGTGCCAGCAGCCAAGATCCAATGGGCAGGGGCGACCACAATCAGCCCCAGCATTTT. It translates to CASSQDPMGRGDHNQPQHF.

This clone was observed a single time. The sample carries other DNA sequences with the same CDR3. This chain joins TRBV7-9 and TRBJ2-1; 7 bases align to TRBD2. Germline loops: CDR1 SEHNR, CDR2 FQNEAQ (reference sequence). The CDR3 covers 13 residues. Trimming at V came to 0 bases and at J to 9 bases, leaving 2 bases not matched to a gene. CDR3 residues: CASSLALAGEQFF. Here the CDR3 DNA reads TGTGCCAGCAGCTTAGCCTTAGCGGGTGAGCAGTTCTTC.

As DNA, the CDR3 is TGTGCCAGCAGCTACGAGATGAACACTGAAGCTTTCTTT. Protein sequence: CASSYEMNTEAFF. This chain links TRBV7-2 with TRBJ1-1, with D uncertain. The CDR3 has 13 amino acids. Trimming removed 4 bases at V and 0 bases at J, with 6 bases between. Germline loops: CDR1 SGHTA, CDR2 FQGNSA.

This chain connects TRBV7-2 to TRBJ2-7; D might be TRBD1 (5 bases). Looked up from germline, CDR1 is SGHTA and CDR2 is FQGNSA. Trimming took 5 bases from V and 3 from J, leaving 8 bases between them. This CDR3 is built from 12 residues. The CDR3 bases are TGTGCCAGCAGCCTGACAGACTACGAGCAGTACTTC. Translated, it gives CASSLTDYEQYF.

V usage is TRBV5-1 and J usage is TRBJ1-1; the D gene is possibly TRBD1 (5 bases). CDR1 is SGHRS, CDR2 YFSETQ, per germline. V dropped 2 bases and J dropped 5 bases, with 13 bases sitting between them. The CDR3 is 14 residues long. This chain's CDR3 is CASSLSGGTTEAFF. The CDR3 DNA reads TGCGCCAGCAGCTTATCCGGGGGAACAACTGAAGCTTTCTTT.

The chain uses TRBV7-2 and TRBJ2-5, with 7 positions matching TRBD1. This CDR3 spans 15 amino acids. V was pared by 5 bases and J by 2 bases, with 8 bases of the junction left unmatched. The germline CDR1 and CDR2 sequences are SGHTA and FQGNSA. CDR3 region: CASSADRDSQETQYF. The CDR3 DNA is TGTGCCAGCAGCGCAGACCGGGACAGTCAAGAGACCCAGTACTTC.

In the case of this clone: An end of the junction does not agree with germline; a read error may underlie this. The chain is built from TRBV7-8 and TRBJ1-1; tentative D call: TRBD1 (5 bases). The CDR3 runs to 12 residues. CDR1 SGHVS and CDR2 FQNEAQ come from the germline V gene. The DNA of the CDR3 is TGTGCCAGCAGCTTAGCAGGGGCTGAGGCTTTCTTT. This encodes CASSLAGAEAFF.

The chain uses TRBV2 and TRBJ1-3; D possibly corresponds to TRBD1 (6 bases). Germline V CDR1 and CDR2: SNHLY, FYNNEI. This CDR3 is built from 12 residues. V lost 7 bases and J 4 bases, leaving 8 bases between the germline ends. The CDR3 DNA reads as TGTGCCAGCATGGACAGAGGAAACACCATATATTTT. Its protein product is CASMDRGNTIYF.

The V gene is TRBV29-1, the J gene TRBJ1-1; 8 nucleotides align to TRBD1. This CDR3 has 13 residues. CDR1 is SQVTM, CDR2 ANQGSEA, per germline. The ends lost 8 bases at V and 8 bases at J; junction bases unmatched: 13. In DNA, the CDR3 is TGCAGCTCTGACAGGGGCACCCAAACAGAAGCTTTCTTT. It specifies CSSDRGTQTEAFF. Variable domain in full (rest from reference TRBV29-1 and TRBJ1-1): SAVISQKPSRDICQRGTSLTIQCQVDSQVTMMFWYRQQPGQSLTLIATANQGSEATYESGFVIDKFPISRPNLTFSTLTVSNMSPEDSSIYLCSSDRGTQTEAFFGQGTRLTVV.

V gene TRBV9 combines with J gene TRBJ1-3; D perhaps matches TRBD1 (5 bases). This CDR3 spans 15 amino acids. The germline gives CDR1 SGDLS, CDR2 YYNGEE. Deletions cut 2 bases from V and 0 bases from J, with 9 bases between. The CDR3 DNA reads TGTGCCAGCAGCGTCTCAGGGAACTCTGGAAACACCATATATTTT. Translating it yields CASSVSGNSGNTIYF.

This rearrangement joins TRBV6-1 to TRBJ1-6; possibly TRBD1 for D (5 bases). The V gene lost 2 bases and the J gene lost 5 bases, with 10 bases spanning the gap. The CDR3 loop spans 15 amino acids. Per the germline V gene, CDR1 is MNHNS and CDR2 is SASEGT. CDR3 region: CASSESQGDNSPLHF. CDR3 nucleotide sequence: TGTGCCAGCAGTGAAAGTCAAGGGGATAATTCACCCCTCCACTTT.

This chain connects TRBV7-6 to TRBJ1-5; TRBD1 matches at 7 bases. With V trimmed by 6 bases and J by 7 bases, 12 bases remained unmatched. The CDR3 is made up of 15 amino acids. Germline assignment: CDR1 SGHVS and CDR2 FNYEAQ. The CDR3 loop reads CASSKSTGNGQPQHF. CDR3 DNA sequence: TGTGCCAGCAGTAAATCGACAGGGAATGGACAGCCCCAGCATTTT.

This chain links TRBV18 with TRBJ2-5; unclear D gene. This CDR3 is built from 15 residues. V was pared by 0 bases and J by 1 base, with 9 bases between. Germline CDR1 reads KGHSH; CDR2 reads LQKENI. CDR3 DNA sequence: TGTGCCAGCTCACCACCGACAACCACCCAAGAGACCCAGTACTTC. As protein: CASSPPTTTQETQYF.

The chain has TRBV4-3 and TRBJ2-7; 7 bases are shared with TRBD1. The CDR3 is 15 amino acids. V was clipped by 1 base and J by 4 bases; unmatched bases: 7. Germline V lookup: CDR1 LGHNA, CDR2 YSLEER. CDR3 region: CASSQGIGGRYEQYF. CDR3 in DNA: TGCGCCAGCAGCCAAGGAATAGGGGGCAGGTACGAGCAGTACTTC.

This clone was seen a handful of times. The chain recombines TRBV29-1 with TRBJ2-1; D perhaps matches TRBD1 (5 bases). The germline gives CDR1 SQVTM, CDR2 ANQGSEA. Trimming took off 5 bases at V and 5 bases at J, with 13 bases between the two ends. This CDR3 is 13 amino acids long. CDR3 DNA: TGCAGCGTTCAACCTTCAGGGAACAATGAGCAGTTCTTC. This gives the protein CSVQPSGNNEQFF.

V usage is TRBV9 and J usage is TRBJ1-6; 8 nucleotides align to TRBD1. The CDR3 totals 17 residues. J lost 7 bases, V lost 2 bases, and 11 bases had no gene match. Germline CDR1 and CDR2: SGDLS and YYNGEE. The DNA of the CDR3 is TGTGCCAGCAGCGTCTTCTCGGTGGGACAGGCAAATTCACCCCTCCACTTT. The encoded protein is CASSVFSVGQANSPLHF.

The chain uses TRBV28 and TRBJ1-1; D unclear. The germline V gene has CDR1 MDHEN and CDR2 SYDVKM. The CDR3 length is 14 residues. Trimming cost V 6 bases and J 6 bases, with 17 bases left between them. CDR3: CASRLTLIEPEAFF. CDR3 DNA sequence: TGTGCCAGCAGACTAACTCTAATCGAACCTGAAGCTTTCTTT. Based on the CDR3 plus reference TRBV28 and TRBJ1-1, the full variable domain is DVKVTQSSRYLVKRTGEKVFLECVQDMDHENMFWYRQDPGLGLRLIYFSYDVKMKEKGDIPEGYSVSREKKERFSLILESASTNQTSMYLCASRLTLIEPEAFFGQGTRLTVV.

The chain carries TRBV4-3 and TRBJ1-5; D is unresolved. The V end lost 5 bases, the J end lost 6 bases, and 11 bases lay between the germline ends. Germline CDR1 and CDR2: LGHNA and YSLEER. The CDR3 contains 13 residues. This chain's CDR3 is CASSGQISQPQHF. The CDR3 nucleotides read TGCGCCAGCAGCGGTCAGATAAGTCAGCCCCAGCATTTT.

The rearrangement joins TRBV2 to TRBJ1-3, with no clear D. Germline V gene sequence: CDR1 SNHLY, CDR2 FYNNEI. There are 13 residues in the CDR3. The germline V and J ends were trimmed by 3 bases and 4 bases, with 7 bases remaining between them. In DNA, the CDR3 is TGTGCCAGCAGTGACGGCAGGGGAAACACCATATATTTT. Its protein product is CASSDGRGNTIYF.

V is TRBV27 and J is TRBJ2-1, with 10 bases fitting TRBD1. Trimming took 7 bases from V and 6 from J; bases not matched to a gene: 3. CDR1 is MNHEY and CDR2 is SMNVEV in the germline V gene (reference sequence). CDR3 size: 13 residues. The chain's CDR3 is CASKRTGGNEQFF. The CDR3 DNA reads as TGTGCCAGCAAACGGACAGGGGGCAATGAGCAGTTCTTC.

V gene TRBV6-2 or TRBV6-3 combines with J gene TRBJ2-5, with 14 bases that match TRBD2. This CDR3 region has 16 residues. J lost 5 bases, V lost 0 bases, and 2 bases had no gene match. CDR1 is MNHEY and CDR2 is SVGEGT in the germline V gene. CDR3 DNA: TGTGCCAGCAGTTACTCGGGACTAGCGGGAGAGGAGACCCAGTACTTC. It is translated as CASSYSGLAGEETQYF.

This clone was counted between two and nine times. This chain's CDR3 is CASSPNRDDGKLFF. CDR3 DNA sequence: TGTGCCAGCTCACCAAACAGGGATGATGGAAAACTGTTTTTT. This rearrangement joins TRBV18 to TRBJ1-4, with a weak D call TRBD1 (6 bases). The length of the CDR3 is 14 residues. The germline V and J ends were trimmed by 2 bases and 10 bases, with 14 bases remaining between them. Germline V gene data show CDR1 as KGHSH and CDR2 as LQKENI.